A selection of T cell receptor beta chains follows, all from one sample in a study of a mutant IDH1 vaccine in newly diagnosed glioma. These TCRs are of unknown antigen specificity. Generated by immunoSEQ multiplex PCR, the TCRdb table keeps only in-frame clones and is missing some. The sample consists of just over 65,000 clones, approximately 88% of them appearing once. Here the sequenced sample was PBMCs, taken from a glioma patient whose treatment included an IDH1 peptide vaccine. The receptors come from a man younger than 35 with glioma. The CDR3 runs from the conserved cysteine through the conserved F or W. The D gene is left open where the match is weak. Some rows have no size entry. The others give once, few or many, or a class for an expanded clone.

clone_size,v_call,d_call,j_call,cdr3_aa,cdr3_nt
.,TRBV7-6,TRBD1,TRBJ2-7,CASSPGTGSHEQYF,TGTGCCAGCAGCCCGGGGACAGGGTCCCACGAGCAGTACTTC
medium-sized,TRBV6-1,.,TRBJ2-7,CASSEGAEANEQYF,TGTGCCAGCAGTGAAGGGGCAGAAGCCAACGAGCAGTACTTC
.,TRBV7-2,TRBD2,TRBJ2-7,CASSQLALGYEQYF,TGTGCCAGCAGCCAACTAGCGTTGGGCTACGAGCAGTACTTC
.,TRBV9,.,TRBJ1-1,CASSPGRYTEAFF,TGTGCCAGCAGTCCCGGACGGTACACTGAAGCTTTCTTT
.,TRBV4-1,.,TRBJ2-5,CASSQNLGRTQETQYF,TGCGCCAGCAGCCAAAATTTGGGGCGGACCCAAGAGACCCAGTACTTC
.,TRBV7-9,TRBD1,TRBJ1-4,CASSEQGATNEKLFF,TGTGCCAGCAGCGAACAGGGGGCGACTAATGAAAAACTGTTTTTT
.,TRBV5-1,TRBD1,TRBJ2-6,CASNHLGGPGANVLTF,TGCGCCAGCAACCACTTAGGGGGCCCTGGGGCCAACGTCCTGACTTTC
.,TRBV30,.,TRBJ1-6,CAWSETYASSYNSPLHF,TGTGCCTGGAGTGAGACTTACGCTAGCTCCTATAATTCACCCCTCCACTTT
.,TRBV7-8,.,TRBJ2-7,CASSLGQEQYF,TGTGCCAGCAGCTTAGGCCAGGAGCAGTACTTC
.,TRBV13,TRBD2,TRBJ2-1,CASSHDGRGDNEQFF,TGTGCCAGCAGCCACGATGGGCGGGGGGACAATGAGCAGTTCTTC
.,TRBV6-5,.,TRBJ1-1,CASSHSDSYTEAFF,TGTGCCAGCAGCCACTCCGACAGTTACACTGAAGCTTTCTTT
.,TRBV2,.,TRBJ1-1,CASFSPGGNTEAFF,TGTGCCAGCTTTTCCCCGGGGGGGAACACTGAAGCTTTCTTT
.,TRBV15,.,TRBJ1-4,CATSREPLNSGAAFEKLFF,TGTGCCACCAGCAGAGAACCTCTAAACTCGGGTGCGGCGTTTGAAAAACTGTTTTTT
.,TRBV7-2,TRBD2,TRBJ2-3,CASSFAGLAGGTDTQYF,TGTGCCAGCAGCTTCGCGGGACTAGCGGGGGGCACAGATACGCAGTATTTT
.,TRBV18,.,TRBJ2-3,CASSLQGQGRTDTQYF,TGTGCCAGCTCCCTCCAGGGGCAGGGGCGTACAGATACGCAGTATTTT
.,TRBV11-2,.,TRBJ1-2,CASSFIDGSDGYTF,TGTGCCAGCAGCTTTATTGACGGCTCCGATGGCTACACCTTC
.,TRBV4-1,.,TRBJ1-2,CASSLEPYYGYTF,TGCGCCAGCAGCCTAGAACCTTACTATGGCTACACCTTC
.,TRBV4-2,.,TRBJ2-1,CASSRLGDLHEQFF,TGTGCCAGCAGCCGCTTGGGGGACCTTCATGAGCAGTTCTTC
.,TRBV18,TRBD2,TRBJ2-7,CASSPPDGEGMNYEQYF,TGTGCCAGCTCACCACCCGACGGGGAGGGAATGAACTACGAGCAGTACTTC
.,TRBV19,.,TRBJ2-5,CASSGLGVVQQETQYF,TGTGCCAGTAGTGGATTGGGGGTGGTACAACAAGAGACCCAGTACTTC
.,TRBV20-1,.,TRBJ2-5,CSASQETQYF,TGCAGTGCCAGTCAAGAGACCCAGTACTTC
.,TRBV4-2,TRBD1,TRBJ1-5,CASSQRPGTGNQPQHF,TGTGCCAGCAGCCAACGTCCAGGGACAGGCAATCAGCCCCAGCATTTT
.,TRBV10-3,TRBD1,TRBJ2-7,CAIRSGTGANEQYF,TGTGCCATCAGGAGCGGGACAGGGGCCAACGAGCAGTACTTC
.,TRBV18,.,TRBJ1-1,CASSELRQAEAFF,TGTGCCAGCTCAGAACTTAGACAGGCTGAAGCTTTCTTT
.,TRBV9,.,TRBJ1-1,CASSANPPNTEAFF,TGTGCCAGCAGCGCGAACCCCCCAAACACTGAAGCTTTCTTT
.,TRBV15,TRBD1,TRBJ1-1,CATSRPVHRGLRAFF,TGTGCCACCAGCAGACCCGTACACAGGGGGCTTCGGGCTTTCTTT
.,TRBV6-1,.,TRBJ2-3,CASSEQGSGTDTQYF,TGTGCCAGCAGTGAACAGGGGTCCGGCACAGATACGCAGTATTTT
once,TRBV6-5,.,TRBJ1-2,CASSYSRQGYGYTF,TGTGCCAGCAGTTACTCGCGGCAGGGCTATGGCTACACCTTC